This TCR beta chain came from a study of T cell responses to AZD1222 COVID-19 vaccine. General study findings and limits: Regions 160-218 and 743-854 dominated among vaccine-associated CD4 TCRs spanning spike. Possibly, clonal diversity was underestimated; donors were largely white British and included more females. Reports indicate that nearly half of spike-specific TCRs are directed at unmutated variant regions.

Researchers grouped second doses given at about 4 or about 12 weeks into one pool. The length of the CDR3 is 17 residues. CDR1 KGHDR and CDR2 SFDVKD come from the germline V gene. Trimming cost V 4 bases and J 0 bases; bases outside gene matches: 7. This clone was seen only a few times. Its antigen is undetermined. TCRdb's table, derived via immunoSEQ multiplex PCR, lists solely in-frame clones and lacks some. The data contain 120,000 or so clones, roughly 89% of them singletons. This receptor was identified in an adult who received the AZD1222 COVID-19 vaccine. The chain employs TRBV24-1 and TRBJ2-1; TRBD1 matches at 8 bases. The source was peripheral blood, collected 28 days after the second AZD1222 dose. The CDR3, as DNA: TGTGCCACCAGTGACCCGACAGGGGACAGCTCCTACAATGAGCAGTTCTTC. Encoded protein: CATSDPTGDSSYNEQFF.